This TCR beta chain came from a study of blood T cells in healthy people across ages. Study results and limitations: Diversity figures based on one million T cells were deemed too low. Across samples, TCR beta diversity tracked strongly with naive T cell percentage.

Caucasian, healthy and from Russia, the donors were aged between 6 and 90. PBMCs numbering at least 6 million were isolated per sample. The germline CDR1 and CDR2 sequences are DFQATT and SNEGSKA (reference sequence). Trimming left V 6 bases short and J 0 bases short, with 15 bases between. The length of the CDR3 is 14 residues. Primed by a sample-barcoded 5' primer and a J-beta primer mix, a second PCR proceeded for about 6 to 12 cycles. TCRdb analysed the 5' RACE reads with MiXCR anew, one entry per CDR3 protein. Of around 1.7 million distinct CDR3 sequences in the sample, 28% were seen once. In this sample, this clonotype turned up many times. Its specificity is not known.

Sequenced: blood. The J gene is TRBJ2-7, the V gene TRBV20-1; D may be TRBD1 or TRBD2 (6 bases each). The receptor was derived from a woman aged 25 to 39 in good health. For the CDR3, the DNA is TGCAGTGCAAACACAGAGGGGGGCTCCTACGAGCAGTACTTC. Residues: CSANTEGGSYEQYF.